A single sample is the source of the 31 T cell receptor beta chains below, sequenced in a study of blood T cell repertoires in COVID-19. Libraries were prepared by immunoSEQ multiplex PCR; TCRdb keeps only in-frame clonotypes and omits some of them. The table has approximately 70,000 clones, about nine tenths seen once. The source material was peripheral blood. The source of these receptors is a man between 45 and 60 years old with COVID-19, enrolled during active disease.

This clone appeared once. V gene TRBV19 combines with J gene TRBJ2-3; 12 positions match TRBD2. The CDR3 covers 17 residues. Trimming removed 5 bases from V and 3 bases from J; junction bases left unmatched: 9. The V gene's germline CDR1 is LNHDA and CDR2 SQIVND (reference sequence). CDR3 coding DNA: TGTGCCAGTAGTGTCCCTCCGACTAGCGGGAGAACAGATACGCAGTATTTT. Its protein product is CASSVPPTSGRTDTQYF.

The rearrangement links TRBV4-2 to TRBJ2-5; 10 bases agree with TRBD2. Unmatched junction bases numbered 20, after V lost 9 bases and J lost 1 base. CDR1 LGHNA and CDR2 YNFKEQ come from the germline V gene. The CDR3 length is 19 residues. Here the CDR3 reads CARGLAETPFALAQETQYF. The CDR3, as DNA: TGTGCCAGAGGACTAGCGGAGACCCCTTTTGCGCTCGCCCAAGAGACCCAGTACTTC.

The chain couples TRBV18 to TRBJ2-3, with D tentatively TRBD2 (6 bases). The length of the CDR3 is 13 residues. Trimming cost V 3 bases and J 5 bases, with 9 bases left between them. Per germline, CDR1 KGHSH and CDR2 LQKENI. The CDR3 region has the DNA TGTGCCAGCTCACCCAGCGGGCGAGATACGCAGTATTTT. Its protein is CASSPSGRDTQYF.

This CDR3 reads CASSPGQGLSNQPQHF. The CDR3, as DNA: TGTGCCAGCAGCCCTGGACAGGGGCTTAGCAATCAGCCCCAGCATTTT. The chain couples TRBV6-2 or TRBV6-3 to TRBJ1-5, with 9 bases aligning to TRBD1. Germline V gene data show CDR1 as MNHEY and CDR2 as SVGEGT. Germline trimming cut 6 bases from V and 0 bases from J; bases unmatched to any gene: 6. The CDR3 is made up of 16 amino acids.

This chain uses TRBV30 with TRBJ1-5, with 10 positions matching TRBD1. Germline loops: CDR1 GTSNPN, CDR2 SVGIG (reference sequence). Trimming at V came to 3 bases and at J to 3 bases, leaving 8 bases not matched to a gene. The CDR3 runs to 16 residues. The CDR3, as DNA: TGTGCCTGGAGCGACAGGGGGCGACCGGTCAATCAGCCCCAGCATTTT. Translated, it gives CAWSDRGRPVNQPQHF.

CDR3 residues: CASSLLGGRGQYV. In DNA, the CDR3 is TGTGCCAGCAGCTTGTTAGGGGGGAGGGGGCAGTACGTC. The V gene is TRBV5-4, the J gene TRBJ2-7, with D maybe TRBD2 (7 bases). Trimming took 1 base from V and 9 from J, leaving 14 bases between them. There are 13 residues in the CDR3. Looked up from germline, CDR1 is SGHNT and CDR2 is YYREEE (reference sequence).

The chain joins TRBV7-2 to TRBJ2-7; tentative D call: TRBD2 (7 bases). The CDR3 is made up of 16 amino acids. The germline gives CDR1 SGHTA, CDR2 FQGNSA. The V gene lost 1 base and the J gene lost 2 bases, with 15 bases spanning the gap. CDR3 region: CASSLDGGGSPYEQYF. DNA for the CDR3: TGTGCCAGCAGCTTAGACGGGGGCGGGAGTCCCTACGAGCAGTACTTC.

The chain has TRBV13 and TRBJ2-1, with 11 bases that match TRBD2. The CDR3 consists of 14 residues. Trimming cost V 6 bases and J 4 bases; bases outside gene matches: 2. The germline gives CDR1 PRHDT, CDR2 FYEKMQ (reference sequence). The chain's CDR3 is CASSLAGGYNEQFF. CDR3 nucleotide sequence: TGTGCCAGCAGTCTAGCGGGAGGATACAATGAGCAGTTCTTC.

The chain employs TRBV19 and TRBJ2-3; 7 bases line up with TRBD2. The CDR3 has 17 amino acids. Trimming removed 3 bases from V and 0 bases from J; junction bases left unmatched: 9. The germline CDR1 and CDR2 sequences are LNHDA and SQIVND (reference sequence). The CDR3 protein is CASSITPGGGSTDTQYF. The CDR3 bases are TGTGCCAGTAGTATCACCCCCGGGGGAGGGAGCACAGATACGCAGTATTTT.

V gene TRBV2 combines with J gene TRBJ2-7, with a weak D call TRBD2 (5 bases). V shed 8 bases and J shed 6 bases, with 14 bases lying between them. The germline CDR1 and CDR2 sequences are SNHLY and FYNNEI. The CDR3 covers 12 residues. CDR3 nucleotide sequence: TGTGCCAGCGGGGAGTTTCATTCCGAGCAGTACGTC. This gives the protein CASGEFHSEQYV.

The chain is built from TRBV10-3 and TRBJ2-3, with 12 bases matching TRBD2. Germline-derived CDR1 and CDR2 are ENHRY and SYGVKD. CDR3 size: 17 residues. V was pared by 2 bases and J by 3 bases, with 6 bases of the junction left unmatched. DNA of the CDR3: TGTGCCATCAGTGAGCGACGGACTAGCGGGATTACAGATACGCAGTATTTT. This encodes CAISERRTSGITDTQYF.

The chain combines TRBV14 with TRBJ1-3; no clear D. Trimming stripped 1 base from V and 0 bases from J, with 7 bases between. The CDR3 is made up of 15 amino acids. Looked up from germline, CDR1 is SGHDN and CDR2 is FVKESK. The CDR3 loop reads CASSQGWSSGNTIYF. The CDR3 region has the DNA TGTGCCAGCAGCCAAGGATGGAGCTCTGGAAACACCATATATTTT.

The chain combines TRBV13 with TRBJ2-7, with 10 bases lining up with TRBD2. V was clipped by 5 bases and J by 0 bases; unmatched bases: 10. The CDR3 runs 17 residues. Germline V gene data show CDR1 as PRHDT and CDR2 as FYEKMQ (reference sequence). The CDR3 bases are TGTGCCAGCAGCCGGCGGACTAGCGGACTTAGCTCCTACGAGCAGTACGTC. It codes for CASSRRTSGLSSYEQYV.

In nucleotides, the CDR3 is TGTGCCACCAGTGACAGCTCTTGGGGCGATACGCAGTATTTT. This encodes CATSDSSWGDTQYF. This sequence joins TRBV24-1 and TRBJ2-3; D is possibly TRBD1 (5 bases). Trimming shortened V by 4 bases and J by 6 bases, and 13 bases separated the two germline ends. This CDR3 comprises 14 residues. Looked up from germline, CDR1 is KGHDR and CDR2 is SFDVKD.

The chain couples TRBV27 to TRBJ1-6; D not resolved. Trimming cost V 3 bases and J 5 bases, with 8 bases left between them. CDR1 and CDR2 from the germline V gene are MNHEY and SMNVEV (reference sequence). The CDR3 is 14 amino acids. CDR3 nucleotide sequence: TGTGCCAGCAGTTTGGCGGCAGATAATTCACCCCTCCACTTT. Its translation is CASSLAADNSPLHF.

The V gene is TRBV5-1, the J gene TRBJ2-2; 8 bases agree with TRBD2. Losses at the gene ends were 4 bases for V and 5 bases for J; bases not matched to a gene: 10. CDR1 SGHRS and CDR2 YFSETQ come from the germline V gene. CDR3 length equals 16 residues. In DNA, the CDR3 is TGCGCCAGCAGCGTGACACCGGGACTAGGAACCGGGGAGCTGTTTTTT. It encodes CASSVTPGLGTGELFF.

The chain employs TRBV28 and TRBJ2-7; perhaps TRBD1 as D (6 bases). CDR1 and CDR2 (germline): MDHEN, SYDVKM. The CDR3 has 14 residues. Deletions cut 2 bases from V and 4 bases from J, with 12 bases between. The CDR3 nucleotides are TGTGCCAGCAGTTTACCGGGACAATTGTACGAGCAGTACTTC. Amino acids: CASSLPGQLYEQYF. Looking up the rest from reference TRBV28 and TRBJ2-7 gives the full variable domain: DVKVTQSSRYLVKRTGEKVFLECVQDMDHENMFWYRQDPGLGLRLIYFSYDVKMKEKGDIPEGYSVSREKKERFSLILESASTNQTSMYLCASSLPGQLYEQYFGPGTRLTVT.

The CDR3 spells CASSLVGGLPYEQYF. Here the CDR3 DNA reads TGCGCCAGCAGCTTGGTCGGGGGACTCCCCTACGAGCAGTACTTC. The genes are TRBV5-1 and TRBJ2-7; TRBD2 is a possible D gene (6 bases). Germline V gene data show CDR1 as SGHRS and CDR2 as YFSETQ. V was shortened by 0 bases and J by 2 bases, with 12 bases between the two germline ends. The CDR3 is 15 amino acids.

The chain has TRBV18 and TRBJ2-2; 11 nucleotides agree with TRBD2. V shed 2 bases and J 0 bases; nucleotides not matched to a gene: 2. CDR1 and CDR2 from the germline V gene are KGHSH and LQKENI. This CDR3 comprises 17 residues. The DNA of the CDR3 is TGTGCCAGCTCACCATCTAGCGGGAGGCCGAACACCGGGGAGCTGTTTTTT. It encodes CASSPSSGRPNTGELFF.

CDR3 nucleotide sequence: TGTGCCAGCAGGGACAGGGAGGGTCAGCCCCAGCATTTT. Protein product: CASRDREGQPQHF. The chain combines TRBV6-5 with TRBJ1-5; TRBD1 agrees at 8 bases. V gave up 6 bases and J gave up 6 bases; unmatched junction bases: 4. The germline V gene encodes CDR1 MNHEY and CDR2 SVGAGI. The CDR3 has 13 residues.

The chain is built from TRBV19 and TRBJ2-5; D is undetermined. The V gene's germline CDR1 is LNHDA and CDR2 SQIVND (reference sequence). This CDR3 has 15 amino acids. V lost 5 bases to trimming and J lost 2 bases, with 15 bases between them. CDR3 sequence (DNA): TGTGCCAGTAGTCCCGACATGTACCGACAAGAGACCCAGTACTTC. Protein product: CASSPDMYRQETQYF.

The J gene is TRBJ1-5, the V gene TRBV5-1; D gene uncertain. Germline V gene lookup returns CDR1 SGHRS and CDR2 YFSETQ. Trimming took off 4 bases at V and 1 base at J, with 9 bases between the two ends. This CDR3 is built from 14 residues. The CDR3 bases are TGCGCCAGCAGCCTTGACACCAGCAATCAGCCCCAGCATTTT. Encoded protein: CASSLDTSNQPQHF.

The V gene is TRBV4-1, the J gene TRBJ2-1; 8 bases line up with TRBD2. The CDR3 extends over 15 amino acids. The germline CDR1 and CDR2 sequences are MGHRA and YSYEKL. J was trimmed by 0 bases and V by 3 bases; bases with no gene match: 1. In DNA, the CDR3 is TGCGCCAGCAGCCAGACTAGCGACTCCTACAATGAGCAGTTCTTC. Translation gives CASSQTSDSYNEQFF.

The chain carries TRBV19 and TRBJ1-2; 9 positions match TRBD1. The length of the CDR3 is 14 residues. V shed 3 bases and J 4 bases; nucleotides not matched to a gene: 3. From germline, CDR1 is LNHDA and CDR2 SQIVND (reference sequence). The DNA of the CDR3 is TGTGCCAGTAGTATGGGACAGGGAAGCTATGGCTACACCTTC. Translation: CASSMGQGSYGYTF.

The rearrangement links TRBV3-1 (or the pseudogene TRBV3-2) to TRBJ2-1; 7 nucleotides line up with TRBD2. This CDR3 has 14 residues. J was trimmed by 4 bases and V by 4 bases; bases with no gene match: 4. Per the germline V gene, CDR1 is LGHDT and CDR2 is YNNKEL (reference sequence). CDR3 residues: CASSRAGEYNEQFF. CDR3 nucleotide sequence: TGTGCCAGCAGCCGGGCGGGGGAGTACAATGAGCAGTTCTTC.

This clone was recorded a few times. This sequence joins TRBV18 and TRBJ1-1, with TRBD1 identical over 9 bases. The germline V gene encodes CDR1 KGHSH and CDR2 LQKENI. The trim removed 3 bases at V and 5 bases at J, leaving 10 bases unmatched. The CDR3 is 16 amino acids. CDR3 DNA: TGTGCCAGCTCACCCTCGGAACAGGGGGCTAGTACTGAAGCTTTCTTT. It codes for CASSPSEQGASTEAFF.

This sequence joins TRBV30 and TRBJ2-5; 12 bases match TRBD1. The length of the CDR3 is 15 residues. After removal of 5 bases from V and 4 bases from J, the junction contained 8 bases not matched to a gene. Germline CDR1 is GTSNPN and CDR2 is SVGIG (reference sequence). CDR3 in DNA: TGTGCCTGGGATGGGACAGGGGGCAGGGGAGAGACCCAGTACTTC. Protein: CAWDGTGGRGETQYF. The full variable domain, in which reference TRBV30 and TRBJ2-5 provide the parts outside the CDR3, is SQTIHQWPATLVQPVGSPLSLECTVEGTSNPNLYWYRQAAGRGLQLLFYSVGIGQISSEVPQNLSASRPQDRQFILSSKKLLLSDSGFYLCAWDGTGGRGETQYFGPGTRLLVL.

The chain links TRBV7-2 to TRBJ2-5; D unclear. Germline assignment: CDR1 SGHTA and CDR2 FQGNSA. V was pared by 5 bases and J by 2 bases, with 3 bases between. CDR3 length equals 11 residues. CDR3 protein: CASSQQETQYF. CDR3 nucleotides: TGTGCCAGCAGCCAACAAGAGACCCAGTACTTC. Full variable domain (rest looked up from reference TRBV7-2 and TRBJ2-5): GAGVSQSPSNKVTEKGKDVELRCDPISGHTALYWYRQSLGQGLEFLIYFQGNSAPDKSGLPSDRFSAERTGGSVSTLTIQRTQQEDSAVYLCASSQQETQYFGPGTRLLVL.

The chain is built from TRBV9 and TRBJ2-2, with D maybe TRBD2 (6 bases). The CDR3 is 16 amino acids. The germline CDR1 and CDR2 sequences are SGDLS and YYNGEE. The V gene lost 1 base and the J gene lost 1 base, with 11 bases spanning the gap. CDR3 loop: CASSVRSGRNTGELFF. The CDR3 nucleotides read TGTGCCAGCAGCGTACGCAGCGGGCGGAACACCGGGGAGCTGTTTTTT. The full variable domain, its missing parts supplied by reference TRBV9 and TRBJ2-2, is DSGVTQTPKHLITATGQRVTLRCSPRSGDLSVYWYQQSLDQGLQFLIQYYNGEERAKGNILERFSAQQFPDLHSELNLSSLELGDSALYFCASSVRSGRNTGELFFGEGSRLTVL.

The chain employs TRBV28 and TRBJ1-4; D not certain. Trimming removed 3 bases from V and 6 bases from J, with 11 bases in between. This CDR3 spans 14 amino acids. Germline CDR1 reads MDHEN; CDR2 reads SYDVKM. CDR3 bases: TGTGCCAGCAGTTTTATAGATCGAGATGAAAAACTGTTTTTT. It yields the protein CASSFIDRDEKLFF.

This rearrangement joins TRBV30 to TRBJ1-2, with TRBD1 matching 9 bases. The V segment lost 5 bases and the J segment 6 bases; nucleotides outside the gene matches: 7. The length of the CDR3 is 13 residues. Germline V gene sequence: CDR1 GTSNPN, CDR2 SVGIG (reference sequence). As DNA, the CDR3 is TGTGCCTGGTCCTCCAGGGACAGGGATGGCTACACCTTC. Amino acids: CAWSSRDRDGYTF.